The 23 T cell receptor beta chains reported below all come from one sample, sequenced in a study of cytomegalovirus exposure and HLA in healthy donors. The PCR contained 60 Vbeta and 13 Jbeta primers. Libraries were prepared by immunoSEQ multiplex PCR; TCRdb keeps only in-frame clonotypes and omits some of them. Found here are around 130,000 clones, just under 80% of them singletons; the top ten hold roughly 1.5%. Specimen: PBMCs. These receptors were obtained from a woman younger than 35 in good health and CMV-seronegative.

This clone was detected only a few times. The chain carries TRBV7-2 and TRBJ2-1; 7 bases are shared with TRBD2. After removal of 2 bases from V and 7 bases from J, the junction contained 8 bases not matched to a gene. Germline V gene data show CDR1 as SGHTA and CDR2 as FQGNSA. The CDR3 has 15 residues. The CDR3 sequence is CASSLLAGDLNEQFF. CDR3 nucleotide sequence: TGTGCCAGCAGCTTACTGGCGGGAGACTTAAATGAGCAGTTCTTC.

The J gene is TRBJ2-3, the V gene TRBV7-6; D gene ambiguous. Trimming pared 4 bases from V and 0 bases from J, leaving 14 bases between. Germline CDR1 and CDR2: SGHVS and FNYEAQ. The CDR3 runs to 16 residues. The CDR3 reads CASSSRTRLSTDTQYF. The CDR3 nucleotides are TGTGCCAGCAGCTCCCGCACCCGCCTAAGCACAGATACGCAGTATTTT.

This clone was found once. The rearrangement uses TRBV6-5 and TRBJ1-2, with a weak D call TRBD1 (6 bases). This CDR3 has 14 residues. CDR1 MNHEY and CDR2 SVGAGI come from the germline V gene. Trimming removed 6 bases from V and 0 bases from J, with 11 bases in between. The chain's CDR3 is CASSRQVANYGYTF. The CDR3 coding sequence is TGTGCCAGCAGCCGACAGGTAGCTAACTATGGCTACACCTTC.

The rearrangement uses TRBV7-6 and TRBJ2-5; 7 bases agree with TRBD2. The germline gives CDR1 SGHVS, CDR2 FNYEAQ. V lost 0 bases and J lost 6; bases outside the gene matches: 4. The CDR3 contains 14 residues. CDR3 nucleotide sequence: TGTGCCAGCAGCTTAGCGGCGGGGGAAAAGACCCAGTACTTC. Translating gives CASSLAAGEKTQYF.

This sequence joins TRBV29-1 and TRBJ2-5; D is uncertain. Per germline, CDR1 SQVTM and CDR2 ANQGSEA. V was trimmed by 6 bases and J by 3 bases, leaving 11 bases between them. The CDR3 extends over 12 amino acids. CDR3 DNA: TGCAGCGTGGCACAGTCGAAAGAGACCCAGTACTTC. The encoded protein is CSVAQSKETQYF.

V usage is TRBV11-1 and J usage is TRBJ2-1; 8 nucleotides align to TRBD2. The V and J ends lost 3 bases and 8 bases, in that order; junction bases with no gene match: 18. CDR1 and CDR2 (germline): SGHAT, FQDESV (reference sequence). CDR3 size: 18 residues. In DNA, the CDR3 is TGTGCCAGCAGCTTCGGTCCGGGACTAGGGGCGCGTCCGGATGAGCAGTTCTTC. It encodes CASSFGPGLGARPDEQFF.

Only a few counts were recorded for this clone. V gene TRBV25-1 combines with J gene TRBJ1-1, with D perhaps TRBD1 (5 bases). The CDR3 sequence is 13 residues long. Germline V gene lookup returns CDR1 MGHDK and CDR2 SYGVNS. Deletions cut 8 bases from V and 6 bases from J, with 16 bases between. The CDR3 DNA reads as TGTGCCAGCGGAGGATCGACGGGGGCTGAAGCTTTCTTT. It translates to CASGGSTGAEAFF. Using reference TRBV25-1 and TRBJ1-1 for the parts outside the CDR3, the full variable domain is EADIYQTPRYLVIGTGKKITLECSQTMGHDKMYWYQQDPGMELHLIHYSYGVNSTEKGDLSSESTVSRIRTEHFPLTLESARPSHTSQYLCASGGSTGAEAFFGQGTRLTVV.

The CDR3 here is CASSEGQGAYNEQFF. DNA for the CDR3: TGTGCCAGCAGTGAGGGGCAGGGGGCTTACAATGAGCAGTTCTTC. This sequence joins TRBV6-1 and TRBJ2-1; 8 nucleotides match TRBD1. Germline loops: CDR1 MNHNS, CDR2 SASEGT. The CDR3 is made up of 15 amino acids. V lost 3 bases, J lost 4 bases, and 5 bases stayed unmatched.

The V and J genes are TRBV30 and TRBJ2-7; 9 nucleotides match TRBD1. V shed 7 bases and J 2 bases; nucleotides not matched to a gene: 21. The CDR3 spans 18 residues. In germline, CDR1 is GTSNPN, CDR2 SVGIG (reference sequence). CDR3 DNA sequence: TGTGCCTCGAGCTTCCGGGACAGGGCACGATCCTGGGCCTACGAGCAGTACTTC. It translates to CASSFRDRARSWAYEQYF.

This chain joins TRBV30 and TRBJ1-5, with D tentatively TRBD1 (5 bases). Trimming shortened V by 3 bases and J by 1 base, and 19 bases separated the two germline ends. CDR1 and CDR2 from the germline V gene are GTSNPN and SVGIG (reference sequence). The CDR3 sequence is 17 residues long. The CDR3 DNA follows: TGTGCCTGGAGCCTAGCGGGGGGAGGCGGGAGCAATCAGCCCCAGCATTTT. Its translation: CAWSLAGGGGSNQPQHF.

The chain joins TRBV10-3 to TRBJ1-5; 7 positions agree with TRBD1. The length of the CDR3 is 17 residues. Per germline, CDR1 ENHRY and CDR2 SYGVKD. Trimming at V came to 3 bases and at J to 4 bases, leaving 12 bases not matched to a gene. The CDR3: CAISDQGRGQDNQPQHF. CDR3 bases: TGTGCCATCAGTGATCAAGGGCGCGGACAGGATAATCAGCCCCAGCATTTT.

This clone was seen only a few times. The rearrangement joins TRBV4-1 to TRBJ2-7; perhaps TRBD2 as D (6 bases). Germline loops: CDR1 MGHRA, CDR2 YSYEKL. Trimming pared 0 bases from V and 1 base from J, leaving 16 bases between. This CDR3 is 17 amino acids long. CDR3 DNA: TGCGCCAGCAGCCAAGATTACAAGTGGGACTCTTCCTACGAGCAGTACTTC. As protein: CASSQDYKWDSSYEQYF.

This sequence joins TRBV9 and TRBJ1-2; D not resolved. The germline V gene has CDR1 SGDLS and CDR2 YYNGEE. Trimming removed 4 bases at V and 5 bases at J, with 9 bases between. The CDR3 is made up of 12 amino acids. In nucleotides, the CDR3 is TGTGCCAGCAGCCCCCCTTTTTATGGCTACACCTTC. Translation gives CASSPPFYGYTF. The full variable domain, completed using reference TRBV9 and TRBJ1-2, is DSGVTQTPKHLITATGQRVTLRCSPRSGDLSVYWYQQSLDQGLQFLIQYYNGEERAKGNILERFSAQQFPDLHSELNLSSLELGDSALYFCASSPPFYGYTFGSGTRLTVV.

The V and J genes are TRBV6-4 and TRBJ2-1, with 9 positions matching TRBD2. The germline V gene has CDR1 MRHNA and CDR2 SNTAGT. Unmatched junction bases numbered 7, after V lost 3 bases and J lost 4 bases. The CDR3 has 16 amino acids. CDR3 region: CASSEKEAGGYNEQFF. In DNA, the CDR3 is TGTGCCAGCAGTGAGAAAGAAGCGGGAGGATACAATGAGCAGTTCTTC.

The rearrangement joins TRBV28 to TRBJ1-1; tentatively, D is TRBD1 (5 bases). V was trimmed by 4 bases and J by 6 bases, leaving 18 bases between them. The CDR3 consists of 15 residues. Germline loops: CDR1 MDHEN, CDR2 SYDVKM. CDR3: CASSSPPGGDPEAFF. In DNA form, the CDR3 reads TGTGCCAGCAGTTCCCCACCGGGGGGAGACCCTGAAGCTTTCTTT.

The chain joins TRBV5-1 to TRBJ1-2, with TRBD1 matching over 7 bases. This CDR3 comprises 16 residues. Germline V CDR1 and CDR2: SGHRS, YFSETQ. The J segment lost 6 bases and the V segment lost 4 bases, leaving 15 bases of the junction unmatched. DNA of the CDR3: TGCGCCAGCAGCGTATCACGGACAGGCAGGTCGGATGGCTACACCTTC. It codes for CASSVSRTGRSDGYTF.

The genes are TRBV29-1 and TRBJ2-5; weak D call: TRBD2 (6 bases). CDR1 SQVTM and CDR2 ANQGSEA come from the germline V gene. The ends were cut back, 0 bases at V and 4 bases at J, with 12 bases in the middle. The CDR3 totals 14 residues. The CDR3 region is CSVEDQGGSETQYF. CDR3 DNA: TGCAGCGTTGAAGATCAGGGAGGCTCAGAGACCCAGTACTTC. Complete variable domain (other parts from reference TRBV29-1 and TRBJ2-5): SAVISQKPSRDICQRGTSLTIQCQVDSQVTMMFWYRQQPGQSLTLIATANQGSEATYESGFVIDKFPISRPNLTFSTLTVSNMSPEDSSIYLCSVEDQGGSETQYFGPGTRLLVL.

V is TRBV28 and J is TRBJ1-1; D unclear. Germline V CDR1 and CDR2: MDHEN, SYDVKM. V lost 3 bases and J 4 bases, leaving 3 bases between the germline ends. This CDR3 has 11 amino acids. CDR3 nucleotides: TGTGCCAGCAGTTTTCGCACTGAAGCTTTCTTT. Its protein product is CASSFRTEAFF.

This clone was recorded only once. The chain has TRBV7-6 and TRBJ2-5; no definite D call. The J call may be faulty, since TRBJ2-7 better matches the DNA end. Germline V gives CDR1 SGHVS, CDR2 FNYEAQ. The CDR3 extends over 12 amino acids. The CDR3, as DNA: TGTGCCAGCAGCTTAGATACCTACGAGCAGTACTTC. This encodes CASSLDTYEQYF.

The chain links TRBV4-1 to TRBJ1-1, with 7 bases aligning to TRBD1. The CDR3 is made up of 18 amino acids. The germline V gene has CDR1 MGHRA and CDR2 YSYEKL. V was clipped by 1 base and J by 3 bases; unmatched bases: 14. CDR3 in amino acids: CASSQAVGQALVHTEAFF. CDR3 coding DNA: TGCGCCAGCAGCCAAGCCGTCGGACAGGCCTTAGTTCACACTGAAGCTTTCTTT.

This clone was recorded a few times. The chain joins TRBV6-5 to TRBJ2-1; D is perhaps TRBD2 (5 bases). Per germline, CDR1 MNHEY and CDR2 SVGAGI. The CDR3 extends over 14 amino acids. V was clipped by 6 bases and J by 7 bases, with 16 bases between them. The CDR3 DNA sequence: TGTGCCAGCAGACGGGATCCGACACCTAATGAGCAGTTCTTC. Translation gives CASRRDPTPNEQFF.

J is TRBJ2-5 and V is TRBV5-1; TRBD2 is a possible D gene (5 bases). V was shortened by 4 bases and J by 2 bases, with 9 bases between the two germline ends. Germline V lookup: CDR1 SGHRS, CDR2 YFSETQ. CDR3 length equals 13 residues. The CDR3 nucleotides read TGCGCCAGCAGCCCTCCGGGGCAAGAGACCCAGTACTTC. Residues: CASSPPGQETQYF.

This clone was counted a single time. The J gene is TRBJ1-5, the V gene TRBV2, with a possible D match to TRBD1 (5 bases). Germline CDR1 is SNHLY and CDR2 is FYNNEI. V was pared by 5 bases and J by 5 bases, with 13 bases between. The CDR3 totals 14 residues. Here the CDR3 DNA reads TGTGCCAGCAGTCTTCACAGGAGAGATCAGCCCCAGCATTTT. This encodes CASSLHRRDQPQHF.